This T cell receptor beta chain comes out of a study of blood T cell repertoires in COVID-19. Study summary: The study drew acute and convalescent COVID-19 samples from the United States, Italy and Spain. In each case, the material was cDNA or gDNA derived from T cells, B-cell-depleted T cells, or PBMCs.

Libraries were prepared by immunoSEQ multiplex PCR; TCRdb keeps only in-frame clonotypes and omits some of them. This table has 140,000 or so clones, more than 75% appearing once. The V gene's germline CDR1 is SGHVS and CDR2 FQNEAQ. The germline V and J ends were trimmed by 5 bases and 5 bases, with 15 bases remaining between them. CDR3 length: 14 amino acids. Sequenced sample: peripheral blood. The rearrangement uses TRBV7-8 and TRBJ2-5, with TRBD1 as a possible D gene (7 bases). This clonotype originated in a man in his 60s with acute or convalescent COVID-19. CDR3 sequence: CASSHSRGRETQYF. Written as DNA, the CDR3 is TGTGCCAGCAGCCATAGCAGGGGGAGGGAGACCCAGTACTTC.